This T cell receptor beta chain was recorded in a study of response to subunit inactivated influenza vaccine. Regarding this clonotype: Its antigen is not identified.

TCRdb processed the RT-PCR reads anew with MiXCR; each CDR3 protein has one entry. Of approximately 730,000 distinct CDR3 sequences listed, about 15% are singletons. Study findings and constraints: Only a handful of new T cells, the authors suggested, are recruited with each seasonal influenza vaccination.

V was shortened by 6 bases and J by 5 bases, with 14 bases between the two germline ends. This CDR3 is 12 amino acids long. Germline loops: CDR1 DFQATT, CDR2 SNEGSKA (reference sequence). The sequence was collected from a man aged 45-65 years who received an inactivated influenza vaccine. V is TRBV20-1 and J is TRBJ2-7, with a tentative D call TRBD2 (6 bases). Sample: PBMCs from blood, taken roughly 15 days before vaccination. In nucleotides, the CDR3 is TGCAGTGCGGCGGGACCAGGTGACGAGCAGTACTTC. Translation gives CSAAGPGDEQYF.